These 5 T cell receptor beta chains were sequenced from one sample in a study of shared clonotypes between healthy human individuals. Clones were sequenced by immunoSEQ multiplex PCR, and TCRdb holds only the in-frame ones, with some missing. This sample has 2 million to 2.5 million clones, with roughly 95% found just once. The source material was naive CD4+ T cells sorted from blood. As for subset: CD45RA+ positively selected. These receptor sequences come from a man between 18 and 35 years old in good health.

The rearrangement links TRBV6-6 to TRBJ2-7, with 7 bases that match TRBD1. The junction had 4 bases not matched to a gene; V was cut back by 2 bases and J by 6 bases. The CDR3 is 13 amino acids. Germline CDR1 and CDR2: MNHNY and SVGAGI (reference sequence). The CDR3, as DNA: TGTGCCAGCAGTTACCCCGGACAGGCCGAGCAGTACTTC. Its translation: CASSYPGQAEQYF.

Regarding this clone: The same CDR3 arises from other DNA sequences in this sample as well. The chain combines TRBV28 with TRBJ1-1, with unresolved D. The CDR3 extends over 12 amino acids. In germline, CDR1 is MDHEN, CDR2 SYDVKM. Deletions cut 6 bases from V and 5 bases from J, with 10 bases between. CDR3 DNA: TGTGCCAGCAGCGCTCGAGTGACTGAAGCTTTCTTT. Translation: CASSARVTEAFF.

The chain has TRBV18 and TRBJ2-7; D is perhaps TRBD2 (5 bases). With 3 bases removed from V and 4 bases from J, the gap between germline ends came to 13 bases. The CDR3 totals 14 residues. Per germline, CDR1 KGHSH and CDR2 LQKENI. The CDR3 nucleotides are TGTGCCAGCTCACCCCCAGGAGGCATGTACGAGCAGTACTTC. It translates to CASSPPGGMYEQYF. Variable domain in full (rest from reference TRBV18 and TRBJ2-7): NAGVMQNPRHLVRRRGQEARLRCSPMKGHSHVYWYRQLPEEGLKFMVYLQKENIIDESGMPKERFSAEFPKEGPSILRIQQVVRGDSAAYFCASSPPGGMYEQYFGPGTRLTVT.

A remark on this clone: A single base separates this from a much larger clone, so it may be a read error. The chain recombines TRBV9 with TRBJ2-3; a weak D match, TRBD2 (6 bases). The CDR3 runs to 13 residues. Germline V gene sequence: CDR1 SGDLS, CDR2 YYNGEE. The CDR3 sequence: CDSSAGYVDTQYF. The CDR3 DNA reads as TGTGACAGCAGCGCGGGGTACGTAGATACGCAGTATTTT.

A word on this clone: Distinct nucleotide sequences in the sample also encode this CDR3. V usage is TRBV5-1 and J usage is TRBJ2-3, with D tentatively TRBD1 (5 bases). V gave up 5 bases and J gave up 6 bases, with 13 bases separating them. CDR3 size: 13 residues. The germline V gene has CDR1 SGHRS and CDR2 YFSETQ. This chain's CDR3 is CASSGQGSDTQYF. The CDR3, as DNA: TGCGCCAGCAGTGGGCAGGGTAGCGATACGCAGTATTTT.